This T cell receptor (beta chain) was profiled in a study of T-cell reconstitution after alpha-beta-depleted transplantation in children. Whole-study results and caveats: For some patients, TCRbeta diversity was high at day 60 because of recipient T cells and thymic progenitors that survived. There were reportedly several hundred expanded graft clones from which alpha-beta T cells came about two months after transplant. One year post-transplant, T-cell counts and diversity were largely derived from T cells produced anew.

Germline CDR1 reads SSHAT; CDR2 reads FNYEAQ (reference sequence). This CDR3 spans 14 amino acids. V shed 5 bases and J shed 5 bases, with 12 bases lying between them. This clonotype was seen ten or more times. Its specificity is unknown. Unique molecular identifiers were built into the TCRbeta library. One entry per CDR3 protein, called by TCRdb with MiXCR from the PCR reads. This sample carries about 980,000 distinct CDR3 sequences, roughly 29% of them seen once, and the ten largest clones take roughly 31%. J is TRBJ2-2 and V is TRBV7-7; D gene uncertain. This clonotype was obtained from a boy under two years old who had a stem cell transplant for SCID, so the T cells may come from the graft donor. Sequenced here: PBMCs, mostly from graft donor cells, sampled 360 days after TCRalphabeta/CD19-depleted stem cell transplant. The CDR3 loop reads CASSPLPPTGELFF. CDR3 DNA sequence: TGTGCCAGCAGCCCGCTCCCTCCGACCGGGGAGCTGTTTTTT. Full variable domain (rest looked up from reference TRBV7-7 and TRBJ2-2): GAGVSQSPRYKVTKRGQDVTLRCDPISSHATLYWYQQALGQGPEFLTYFNYEAQPDKSGLPSDRFSAERPEGSISTLTIQRTEQRDSAMYRCASSPLPPTGELFFGEGSRLTVL.